Below, one TCR beta chain is given with its context. Its antigen is not identified. These data come from a study of beta chain features in type 1 diabetes. In the study overall: The number of sorted cells examined across all samples was roughly 100,000,000. General study findings and limits: The study found that naive, central memory and Treg TCRB repertoires appeared more similar in patients than in healthy donors. The influence of HLA type on TCRB rearrangement stayed undetermined.

The study reverse transcribed the entire isolated RNA, so it sequenced expressed TCRB transcripts. Using immunoSEQ multiplex PCR, the repertoire was profiled, and TCRdb retains in-frame clones only, with some absent. The sample holds over 350,000 clones, roughly 15% seen once. Trimming took 3 bases from V and 6 from J, leaving 12 bases between them. Germline loops: CDR1 SEHNR, CDR2 FQNEAQ (reference sequence). This CDR3 spans 14 amino acids. The TCR sequence derives from a woman between 18 and 30 years old in good health. The sample consisted of naive CD4+ T cells from blood. This chain connects TRBV7-9 to TRBJ1-5; no firm D call. CDR3 region: CASSLQDGGQPQHF. Here the CDR3 DNA reads TGTGCCAGCAGCTTGCAAGACGGCGGTCAGCCCCAGCATTTT.